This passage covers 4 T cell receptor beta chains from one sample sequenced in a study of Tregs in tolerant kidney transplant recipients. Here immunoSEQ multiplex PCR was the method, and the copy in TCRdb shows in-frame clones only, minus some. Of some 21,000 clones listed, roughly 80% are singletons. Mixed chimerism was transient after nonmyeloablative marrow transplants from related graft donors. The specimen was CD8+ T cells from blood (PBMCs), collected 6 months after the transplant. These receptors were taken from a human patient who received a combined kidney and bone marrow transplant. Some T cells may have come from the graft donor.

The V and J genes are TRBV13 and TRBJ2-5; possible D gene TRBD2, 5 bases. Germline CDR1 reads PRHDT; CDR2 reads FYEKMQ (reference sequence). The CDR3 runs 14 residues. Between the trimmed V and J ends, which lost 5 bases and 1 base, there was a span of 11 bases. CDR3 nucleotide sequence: TGTGCCAGCAGCGGCGGGCCGCTCCAAGAGACCCAGTACTTC. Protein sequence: CASSGGPLQETQYF. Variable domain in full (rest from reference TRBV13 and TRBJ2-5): AAGVIQSPRHLIKEKRETATLKCYPIPRHDTVYWYQQGPGQDPQFLISFYEKMQSDKGSIPDRFSAQQFSDYHSELNMSSLELGDSALYFCASSGGPLQETQYFGPGTRLLVL.

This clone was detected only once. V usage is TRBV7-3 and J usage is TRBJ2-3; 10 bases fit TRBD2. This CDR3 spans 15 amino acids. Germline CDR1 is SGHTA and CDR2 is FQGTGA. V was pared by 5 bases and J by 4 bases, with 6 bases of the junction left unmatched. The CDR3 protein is CASSQSGGAADTQYF. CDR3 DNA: TGTGCCAGCAGCCAAAGCGGGGGGGCGGCAGATACGCAGTATTTT.

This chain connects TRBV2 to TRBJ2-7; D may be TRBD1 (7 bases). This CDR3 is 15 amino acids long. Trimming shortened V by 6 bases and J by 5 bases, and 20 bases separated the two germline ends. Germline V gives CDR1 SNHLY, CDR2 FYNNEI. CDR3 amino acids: CASSALGQRVNEQYF. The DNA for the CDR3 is TGTGCCAGCAGCGCCCTGGGACAGCGGGTGAACGAGCAGTACTTC.

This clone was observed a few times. In nucleotides, the CDR3 is TGTGCCAGCAGTGAGGGAGAAGCCGAGACCCAGTACTTC. Protein sequence: CASSEGEAETQYF. The chain couples TRBV2 to TRBJ2-5; D possibly corresponds to TRBD2 (5 bases). V lost 3 bases and J lost 5, with 10 bases in between. The CDR3 consists of 13 residues. CDR1 is SNHLY, CDR2 FYNNEI, per germline. The full variable domain, in which reference TRBV2 and TRBJ2-5 provide the parts outside the CDR3, is EPEVTQTPSHQVTQMGQEVILRCVPISNHLYFYWYRQILGQKVEFLVSFYNNEISEKSEIFDDQFSVERPDGSNFTLKIRSTKLEDSAMYFCASSEGEAETQYFGPGTRLLVL.